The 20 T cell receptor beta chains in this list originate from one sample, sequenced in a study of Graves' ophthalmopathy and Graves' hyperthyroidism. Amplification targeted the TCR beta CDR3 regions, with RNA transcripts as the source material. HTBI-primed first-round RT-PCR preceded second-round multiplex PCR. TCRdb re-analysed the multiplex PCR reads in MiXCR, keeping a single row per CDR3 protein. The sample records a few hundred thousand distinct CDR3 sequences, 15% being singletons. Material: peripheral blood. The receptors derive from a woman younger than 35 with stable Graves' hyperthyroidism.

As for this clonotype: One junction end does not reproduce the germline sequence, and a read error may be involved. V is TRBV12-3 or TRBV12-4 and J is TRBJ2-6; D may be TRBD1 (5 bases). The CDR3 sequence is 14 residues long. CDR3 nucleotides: TGTGCCAGCAGTACGACAGCTGGGGCCAACGTCCTGAGGTTC. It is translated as CASSTTAGANVLRF.

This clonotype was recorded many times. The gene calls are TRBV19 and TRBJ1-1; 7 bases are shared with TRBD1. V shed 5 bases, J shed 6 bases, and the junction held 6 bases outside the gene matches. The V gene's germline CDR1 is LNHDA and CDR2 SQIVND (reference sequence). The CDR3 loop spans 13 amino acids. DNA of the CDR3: TGTGCCAGTAGTCACAGGGGTAGGGCTGAAGCTTTCTTT. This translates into CASSHRGRAEAFF.

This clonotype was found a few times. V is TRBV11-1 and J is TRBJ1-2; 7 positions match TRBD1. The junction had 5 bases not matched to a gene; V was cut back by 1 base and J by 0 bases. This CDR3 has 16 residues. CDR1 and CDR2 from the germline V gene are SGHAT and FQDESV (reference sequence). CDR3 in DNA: TGTGCCAGCAGCTTAGAGGGGGCGAGGTCTAACTATGGCTACACCTTC. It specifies CASSLEGARSNYGYTF.

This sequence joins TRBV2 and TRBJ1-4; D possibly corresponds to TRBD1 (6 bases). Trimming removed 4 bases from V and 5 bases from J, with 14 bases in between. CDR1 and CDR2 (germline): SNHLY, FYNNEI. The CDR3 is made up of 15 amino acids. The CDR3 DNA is TGTGCCAGCAGTGCCTTGGGGACACGAAATGAAAAACTGTTTTTT. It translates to CASSALGTRNEKLFF.

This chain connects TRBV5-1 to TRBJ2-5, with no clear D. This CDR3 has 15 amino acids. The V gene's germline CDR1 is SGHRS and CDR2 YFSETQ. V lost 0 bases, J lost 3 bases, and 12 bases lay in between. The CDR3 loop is CASSLAGYPEETQYF. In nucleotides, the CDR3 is TGCGCCAGCAGCTTGGCCGGGTATCCTGAAGAGACCCAGTACTTC.

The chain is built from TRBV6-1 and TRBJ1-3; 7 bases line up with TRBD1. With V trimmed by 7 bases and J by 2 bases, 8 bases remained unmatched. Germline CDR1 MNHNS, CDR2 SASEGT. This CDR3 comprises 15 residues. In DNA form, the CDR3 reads TGTGCCAGCACCGAAGGAGGGGGCACTGGAAACACCATATATTTT. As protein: CASTEGGGTGNTIYF.

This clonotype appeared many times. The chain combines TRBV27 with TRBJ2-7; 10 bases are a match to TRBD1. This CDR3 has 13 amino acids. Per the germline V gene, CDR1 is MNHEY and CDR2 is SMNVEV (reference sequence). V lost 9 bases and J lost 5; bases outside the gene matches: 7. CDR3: CASRRQGAHEQYF. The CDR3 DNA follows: TGTGCCAGTCGTAGACAGGGGGCCCACGAGCAGTACTTC.

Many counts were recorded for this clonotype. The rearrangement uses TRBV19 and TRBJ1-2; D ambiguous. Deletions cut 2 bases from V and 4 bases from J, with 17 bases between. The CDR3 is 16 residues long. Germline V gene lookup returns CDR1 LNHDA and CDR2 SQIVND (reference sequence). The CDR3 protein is CASSILLSRVTYGYTF. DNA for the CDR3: TGTGCCAGTAGTATATTGTTGTCGAGGGTGACCTATGGCTACACCTTC. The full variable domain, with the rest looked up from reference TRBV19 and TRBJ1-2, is DGGITQSPKYLFRKEGQNVTLSCEQNLNHDAMYWYRQDPGQGLRLIYYSQIVNDFQKGDIAEGYSVSREKKESFPLTVTSAQKNPTAFYLCASSILLSRVTYGYTFGSGTRLTVV.

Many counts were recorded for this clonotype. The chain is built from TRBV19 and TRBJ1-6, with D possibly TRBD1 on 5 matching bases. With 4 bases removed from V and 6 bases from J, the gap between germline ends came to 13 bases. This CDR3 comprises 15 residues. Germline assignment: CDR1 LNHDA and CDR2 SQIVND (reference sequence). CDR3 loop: CASSTGPIPNSPLHF. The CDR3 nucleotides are TGTGCCAGTAGTACGGGGCCGATCCCTAATTCACCCCTCCACTTT.

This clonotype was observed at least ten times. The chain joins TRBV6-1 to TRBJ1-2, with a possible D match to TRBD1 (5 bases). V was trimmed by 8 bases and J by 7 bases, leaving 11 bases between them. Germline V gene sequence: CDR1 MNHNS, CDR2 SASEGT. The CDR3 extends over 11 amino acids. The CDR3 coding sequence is TGTGCCAGCTACGGGGGTGGTGGCTACACCTTC. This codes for CASYGGGGYTF.

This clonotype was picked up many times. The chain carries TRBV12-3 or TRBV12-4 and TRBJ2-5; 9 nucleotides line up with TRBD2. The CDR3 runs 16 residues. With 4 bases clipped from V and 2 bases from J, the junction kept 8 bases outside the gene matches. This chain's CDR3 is CASSSSLGLAQETQYF. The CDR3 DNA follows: TGTGCCAGCAGTTCCAGCTTGGGACTAGCACAAGAGACCCAGTACTTC.

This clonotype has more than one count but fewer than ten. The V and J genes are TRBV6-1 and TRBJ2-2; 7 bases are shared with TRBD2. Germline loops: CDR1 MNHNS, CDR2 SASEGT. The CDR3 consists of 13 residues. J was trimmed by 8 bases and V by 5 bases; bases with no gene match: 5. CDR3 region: CASSPTSLGELFF. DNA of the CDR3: TGTGCCAGCAGTCCGACTAGCTTAGGGGAGCTGTTTTTT.

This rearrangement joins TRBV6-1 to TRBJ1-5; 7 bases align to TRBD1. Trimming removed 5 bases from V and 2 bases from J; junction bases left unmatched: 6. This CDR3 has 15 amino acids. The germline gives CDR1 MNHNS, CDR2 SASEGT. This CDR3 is CASSQSQGGNQPQHF. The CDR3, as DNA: TGTGCCAGCAGTCAGTCCCAGGGGGGCAATCAGCCCCAGCATTTT.

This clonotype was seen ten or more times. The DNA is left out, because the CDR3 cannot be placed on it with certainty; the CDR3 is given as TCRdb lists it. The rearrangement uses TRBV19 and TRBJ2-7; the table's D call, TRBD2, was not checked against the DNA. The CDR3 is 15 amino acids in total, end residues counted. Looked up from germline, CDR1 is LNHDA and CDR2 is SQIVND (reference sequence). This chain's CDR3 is CATSAAEGGSYEQYF.

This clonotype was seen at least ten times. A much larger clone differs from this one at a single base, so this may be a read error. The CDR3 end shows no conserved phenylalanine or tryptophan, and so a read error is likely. The CDR3 loop is CASSLLAGRSGGYTL. The CDR3 nucleotides are TGTGCCAGCAGTCTCCTCGCGGGGAGGTCGGGTGGCTACACCCTC. The chain links TRBV6-2 or TRBV6-3 to TRBJ1-2; D not resolved. From germline, CDR1 is MNHEY and CDR2 SVGEGT. The CDR3 contains 15 residues. Trimming stripped 5 bases from V and 7 bases from J, with 20 bases between.

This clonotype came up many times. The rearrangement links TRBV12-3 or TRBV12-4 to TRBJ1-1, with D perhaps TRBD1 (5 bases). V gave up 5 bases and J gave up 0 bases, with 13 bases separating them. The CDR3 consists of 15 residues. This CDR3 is CASSGQGSLNTEAFF. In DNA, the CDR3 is TGTGCCAGCAGTGGTCAGGGATCCCTGAACACTGAAGCTTTCTTT.

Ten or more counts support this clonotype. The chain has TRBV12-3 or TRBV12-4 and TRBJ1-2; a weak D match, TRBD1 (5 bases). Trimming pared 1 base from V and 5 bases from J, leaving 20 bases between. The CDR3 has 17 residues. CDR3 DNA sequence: TGTGCCAGCAGTTTAGAGGGTGTCCCTGGGACGTTATATGGCTACACCTTC. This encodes CASSLEGVPGTLYGYTF.

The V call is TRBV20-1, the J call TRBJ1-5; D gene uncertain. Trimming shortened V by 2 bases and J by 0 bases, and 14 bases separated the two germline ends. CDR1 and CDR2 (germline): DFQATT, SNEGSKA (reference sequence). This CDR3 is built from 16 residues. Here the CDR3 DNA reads TGCAGTGCTAGACGACTTAGCCAGCATAGCAATCAGCCCCAGCATTTT. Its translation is CSARRLSQHSNQPQHF.

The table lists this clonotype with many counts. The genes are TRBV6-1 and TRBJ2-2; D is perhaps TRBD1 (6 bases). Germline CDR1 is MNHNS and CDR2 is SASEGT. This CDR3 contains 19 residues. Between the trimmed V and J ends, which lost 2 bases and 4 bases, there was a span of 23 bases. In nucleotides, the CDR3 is TGTGCCAGCAGTGAAAGGGCCCCAGGGGTAATTCTATCCACCGGGGAGCTGTTTTTT. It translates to CASSERAPGVILSTGELFF.

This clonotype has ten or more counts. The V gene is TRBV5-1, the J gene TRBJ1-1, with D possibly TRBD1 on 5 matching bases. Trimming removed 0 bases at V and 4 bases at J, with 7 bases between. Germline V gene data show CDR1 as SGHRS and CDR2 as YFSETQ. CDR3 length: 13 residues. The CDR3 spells CASSLDGATEAFF. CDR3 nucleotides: TGCGCCAGCAGCTTGGACGGGGCCACTGAAGCTTTCTTT.